The entry that follows covers one T cell receptor beta chain sequence. This record belongs to a study of T cells in Graves' hyperthyroidism and ophthalmopathy. From RNA transcripts, TCR beta CDR3 regions were amplified. The HTBI primer set drove a first-round RT-PCR of the TCR CDR3. TCRdb ran MiXCR on the multiplex PCR reads and lists one entry per CDR3 protein. The data contain fewer than 700,000 distinct CDR3 sequences, around 15% of them singletons. The diagnostic basis comprised clinical symptoms, serum thyroxine and TRAb, thyroid ultrasound and orbital computed tomography. Germline V gene data show CDR1 as SQVTM and CDR2 as ANQGSEA. The length of the CDR3 is 13 residues. V was cut by 7 bases and J by 3 bases, with 15 bases left in between.

Sequenced: blood. The chain couples TRBV29-1 to TRBJ1-1, with D perhaps matching TRBD1 (5 bases). The receptor was derived from a woman in her thirties with Graves' hyperthyroidism. The CDR3 region is CSALTGEYTEAFF. The CDR3 DNA sequence: TGCAGCGCCCTCACGGGGGAGTACACTGAAGCTTTCTTT.